A single sample gave rise to the 18 T cell receptor beta chains below, sequenced in a study of OX40 agonist ivuxolimab in advanced cancers. Sequencing used immunoSEQ multiplex PCR; TCRdb keeps in-frame clones, though not all of them. The profile shows about 73,000 clones, roughly 86% of them singletons. The input for sequencing was CD4+ or CD8+ T cells sorted from blood, taken in a trial of the OX40 agonist ivuxolimab. The receptors here all came from an adult with an advanced solid tumor such as melanoma, head and neck, liver or kidney cancer.

This clone was detected only a few times. The chain uses TRBV19 and TRBJ2-5; TRBD1 might be the D (5 bases). Per the germline V gene, CDR1 is LNHDA and CDR2 is SQIVND (reference sequence). There are 15 residues in the CDR3. Trimming pared 3 bases from V and 2 bases from J, leaving 13 bases between. The CDR3 region has the DNA TGTGCCAGTAGTATCTCTAACACAGGTCAAGAGACCCAGTACTTC. Its protein product is CASSISNTGQETQYF.

CDR3 amino acids: CASSVVQGMNTEAFF. For the CDR3, the DNA is TGTGCCAGCAGCGTAGTACAGGGAATGAACACTGAAGCTTTCTTT. The chain employs TRBV9 and TRBJ1-1; D possibly corresponds to TRBD1 (6 bases). Germline V lookup: CDR1 SGDLS, CDR2 YYNGEE. The CDR3 runs 15 residues. Deletions cut 0 bases from V and 0 bases from J, with 9 bases between.

This chain connects TRBV27 to TRBJ2-4; 12 bases map to TRBD2. This CDR3 contains 17 residues. The V and J ends lost 5 bases and 8 bases, in that order; junction bases with no gene match: 13. Germline-derived CDR1 and CDR2 are MNHEY and SMNVEV (reference sequence). CDR3 sequence (DNA): TGTGCCAGCAGTCGAACTAGCGGGAGGCTTTTCGGGGACATTCAGTACTTC. It translates to CASSRTSGRLFGDIQYF.

The rearrangement uses TRBV28 and TRBJ1-4, with 8 bases that match TRBD1. Looked up from germline, CDR1 is MDHEN and CDR2 is SYDVKM. V lost 5 bases, J lost 3 bases, and 5 bases stayed unmatched. There are 15 residues in the CDR3. The CDR3 region is CASSATGEANEKLFF. In DNA form, the CDR3 reads TGTGCCAGCAGTGCGACAGGGGAAGCTAATGAAAAACTGTTTTTT.

The rearrangement links TRBV7-2 to TRBJ2-5; D perhaps matches TRBD2 (6 bases). The CDR3 sequence is 15 residues long. V was trimmed by 4 bases and J by 4 bases, leaving 16 bases between them. Germline CDR1 is SGHTA and CDR2 is FQGNSA. The CDR3 sequence: CASSSLGGAGETQYF. The CDR3 nucleotides read TGTGCCAGCAGCTCGTTGGGCGGGGCCGGAGAGACCCAGTACTTC.

V is TRBV9 and J is TRBJ1-1; D remains ambiguous. V lost 0 bases, J lost 7 bases, and 10 bases lay in between. Germline CDR1 reads SGDLS; CDR2 reads YYNGEE. The CDR3 extends over 13 amino acids. CDR3 coding DNA: TGTGCCAGCAGCGTAGCTCAAGCCGGTGAAGCTTTCTTT. As protein: CASSVAQAGEAFF.

V gene TRBV10-1 combines with J gene TRBJ2-2, with 7 nucleotides matching TRBD1. This CDR3 has 14 amino acids. V gave up 9 bases and J gave up 4 bases; unmatched junction bases: 8. CDR1 is WNHNN, CDR2 SYGVQD, per germline (reference sequence). The CDR3: CASSQAGGTGELFF. CDR3 DNA: TGCGCCAGTTCCCAGGCAGGGGGCACCGGGGAGCTGTTTTTT.

The chain recombines TRBV5-1 with TRBJ2-1; tentative D call: TRBD2 (6 bases). Trimming took off 0 bases at V and 6 bases at J, with 10 bases between the two ends. Germline lookup yields CDR1 SGHRS and CDR2 YFSETQ. The CDR3 sequence is 14 residues long. The CDR3 DNA reads TGCGCCAGCAGCTTGGTTGATAGCGGCAATGAGCAGTTCTTC. Translation gives CASSLVDSGNEQFF. Full variable domain (outside the CDR3, taken from reference TRBV5-1 and TRBJ2-1): KAGVTQTPRYLIKTRGQQVTLSCSPISGHRSVSWYQQTPGQGLQFLFEYFSETQRNKGNFPGRFSGRQFSNSRSEMNVSTLELGDSALYLCASSLVDSGNEQFFGPGTRLTVL.

The V call is TRBV9, the J call TRBJ2-2, with unresolved D. Germline loops: CDR1 SGDLS, CDR2 YYNGEE. CDR3 length: 17 amino acids. Trimming took 1 base from V and 2 from J, leaving 15 bases between them. The CDR3 here is CASSVRSAGPNTGELFF. The CDR3 region has the DNA TGTGCCAGCAGCGTAAGGTCGGCAGGTCCTAACACCGGGGAGCTGTTTTTT.

The chain employs TRBV6-5 and TRBJ1-2, with unresolved D. V shed 2 bases and J shed 0 bases, with 4 bases lying between them. CDR3 length: 13 amino acids. Per germline, CDR1 MNHEY and CDR2 SVGAGI. In DNA form, the CDR3 reads TGTGCCAGCAGTTACGTGGCTAACTATGGCTACACCTTC. Translating gives CASSYVANYGYTF.

This clone was detected a few times. V gene TRBV5-6 combines with J gene TRBJ1-4; D gene ambiguous. The germline CDR1 and CDR2 sequences are SGHDT and YYEEEE. V was cut by 1 base and J by 6 bases, with 13 bases left in between. This CDR3 has 15 amino acids. The CDR3 sequence is CASSLRSLTYEKLFF. CDR3 coding DNA: TGTGCCAGCAGCTTGCGGAGTCTTACTTATGAAAAACTGTTTTTT.

The chain is built from TRBV5-1 and TRBJ1-1, with D tentatively TRBD1 (6 bases). There are 12 residues in the CDR3. Germline CDR1 reads SGHRS; CDR2 reads YFSETQ. Trimming removed 2 bases at V and 11 bases at J, with 13 bases between. As DNA, the CDR3 is TGCGCCAGCAGCTTACAGGGTTTTGAGGCTTTCTTT. Translated: CASSLQGFEAFF.

This clone came up once. This chain links TRBV28 with TRBJ1-1; D unclear. Trimming stripped 9 bases from V and 2 bases from J, with 10 bases between. Germline assignment: CDR1 MDHEN and CDR2 SYDVKM. This CDR3 has 12 residues. The CDR3 bases are TGTGCCAGACCCCCCCTCAACACTGAAGCTTTCTTT. It specifies CARPPLNTEAFF.

The chain has TRBV19 and TRBJ1-2; weak D call: TRBD1 (5 bases). Trimming shortened V by 1 base and J by 8 bases, and 8 bases separated the two germline ends. CDR1 and CDR2 (germline): LNHDA, SQIVND (reference sequence). CDR3 length: 12 residues. The CDR3 is CASSIGTGGYTF. The CDR3 DNA is TGTGCCAGTAGTATAGGAACAGGCGGCTACACCTTC.

This clone was seen only once. The CDR3 region is CASRQGTSAEAFF. The CDR3 bases are TGTGCCAGCAGACAGGGGACGTCTGCTGAAGCTTTCTTT. The chain couples TRBV6-5 to TRBJ1-1; 7 nucleotides line up with TRBD1. This CDR3 has 13 residues. Germline CDR1 reads MNHEY; CDR2 reads SVGAGI. V trimming: 6 bases; J trimming: 6 bases; junction bases outside the gene matches: 7.

The chain uses TRBV18 and TRBJ2-6; D possibly corresponds to TRBD1 (6 bases). Germline assignment: CDR1 KGHSH and CDR2 LQKENI. This CDR3 is 17 amino acids long. V was clipped by 2 bases and J by 2 bases, with 13 bases between them. CDR3 sequence (DNA): TGTGCCAGCTCACCATACCAGGGGACCGCTGGGGCCAACGTCCTGACTTTC. Amino acids: CASSPYQGTAGANVLTF.

This clone was detected once. The V gene is TRBV11-3, the J gene TRBJ2-7; the D call may be TRBD1 or TRBD2 (6 bases each). The CDR3 has 13 amino acids. V lost 3 bases and J 5 bases, leaving 11 bases between the germline ends. The germline V gene has CDR1 SGHNT and CDR2 YENEEA. The CDR3 region is CASSLRGVNEQYF. The CDR3 DNA sequence: TGTGCCAGCAGCTTGAGGGGGGTGAACGAGCAGTACTTC.

A remark on this clone: A read error may produce the germline difference seen at one junction end. The chain uses TRBV6-5 and TRBJ2-7, with D uncertain. Germline assignment: CDR1 MNHEY and CDR2 SVGAGI. This CDR3 has 13 amino acids. CDR3 DNA: TGTGCCATCAGTGAGTTACGTGGTGGCGAGCAGTACTTC. It yields the protein CAISELRGGEQYF.